This T cell receptor beta chain was obtained from a study of T cell responses to AZD1222 COVID-19 vaccine. Across the whole study: Second doses at about 4 or about 12 weeks were pooled. The study's findings and limits: Nearly half of unique spike-specific TCRs reportedly avoided B.1.351 and B.1.1.7 mutated regions.

The CDR3 length is 15 residues. Losses at the gene ends were 7 bases for V and 9 bases for J; bases not matched to a gene: 14. CDR1 and CDR2 from the germline V gene are SGDLS and YYNGEE. The data were produced by immunoSEQ multiplex PCR, yet TCRdb's version contains in-frame clones alone and is incomplete. The table lists approximately 90,000 clones, about 90% of them singletons. Turning to this clone: Its antigen is undetermined.

The chain has TRBV9 and TRBJ2-1; 9 nucleotides match TRBD2. This specimen consisted of peripheral blood, obtained on day 0 of AZD1222 vaccination. The receptor comes from an adult in good health. The chain's CDR3 is CASGPGTSRFGEQFF. The DNA for the CDR3 is TGTGCCAGCGGACCCGGGACTAGCCGCTTTGGTGAGCAGTTCTTC.